This entry features one TCR beta chain sequence. The antigen is not known. This record comes from a study of cytomegalovirus exposure and HLA in healthy donors. The study, taken as a whole, reports: Common viral pathogens (according to a later analysis) appeared linked to several of the most significant clusters. An analysis that was carried out later associated 17,000 or so TCR beta sequences with HLA alleles at 0.05 false discovery rate. Productive status was seen about 90% or about 30% of the time for most TCR beta V segments in an earlier analysis.

The V and J ends lost 2 bases and 9 bases respectively, with 11 bases between them. Germline V gives CDR1 SGHNT, CDR2 YYREEE (reference sequence). CDR3 length: 12 amino acids. PCR used 60 Vbeta primers and 13 Jbeta primers. Sequencing was performed with immunoSEQ multiplex PCR; in TCRdb, only in-frame clones are kept and a portion is missing. Here the sample spans 97,000 or so clones, roughly three quarters being singletons. The sequenced material came from PBMCs. The TCR was taken from a male donor in good health and CMV-seropositive. The V and J genes are TRBV5-4 and TRBJ1-2, with D maybe TRBD1 (6 bases). For the CDR3, the DNA is TGTGCCAGCAGCTTCCAGGGGATGAGCTACACCTTC. Translating gives CASSFQGMSYTF.